A selection of T cell receptor beta chains follows, all from one sample in a study of T cells in localized non-small cell lung cancer. Only in-frame clones appear in the TCRdb table, and some are missing; sequencing was by immunoSEQ multiplex PCR. The table lists approximately 80,000 clones, about 84% of them singletons. Sequenced here: peripheral blood, sampled before any cancer treatment. These receptors came from a female donor over 55 with stage I lung adenocarcinoma. Both conserved end residues are part of each CDR3. Fields, in order: J gene, V gene, D gene, clone size, CDR3 DNA, CDR3 protein. D genes are given only for firm matches. Size values are once, few and many counts, or a class for expanded clones, and some rows have none.

>TRBJ2-7|TRBV7-8|.|once
TGTGCCAGCAGCCCAGGGCGATTCTCCTACGAGCAGTACTTC
CASSPGRFSYEQYF
>TRBJ2-4|TRBV9|.|.
TGTGCCAGCAGCGTAGGGAAAGGATCCAAAAACATTCAGTACTTC
CASSVGKGSKNIQYF
>TRBJ2-3|TRBV6-1|.|.
TGTGCCAGCAGCACAGGGCCAGATACGCAGTATTTT
CASSTGPDTQYF
>TRBJ1-3|TRBV6-1|.|.
TGTGCCAGCAGTGAATATCCCCCGACAGTACTTGGAAACACCATATATTTT
CASSEYPPTVLGNTIYF
>TRBJ1-2|TRBV7-2|.|once
TGTGCCAGCAGCCCTGATACAGGGAGACGAAGCTACACCTTC
CASSPDTGRRSYTF
>TRBJ1-1|TRBV27|.|.
TGTGCCAGCAGTTTATCGGTAGGCACTGAAGCTTTCTTT
CASSLSVGTEAFF
>TRBJ1-4|TRBV21-1|.|.
TGTGCCAGCAGTGCCGGGGAGCAGGAAAAACTGTTTTTT
CASSAGEQEKLFF
>TRBJ1-1|TRBV28|.|.
TGTGCCAGCAGTTTTCCGGAGCACACTGAAGCTTTCTTT
CASSFPEHTEAFF
>TRBJ2-7|TRBV7-9|.|.
TGTGCCAGCAGTTCCCTGGGGGGCTCTACCTACGAGCAGTACTTC
CASSSLGGSTYEQYF
>TRBJ2-5|TRBV5-6|TRBD2|.
TGTGCCAGCAGCTCGTGGACTAGCGGGGGACCACAAGAGACCCAGTACTTC
CASSSWTSGGPQETQYF
>TRBJ1-1|TRBV7-8|.|.
TGTGCCAGCAGCTTAGTCGTAGGGACCACTGAAGCTTTCTTT
CASSLVVGTTEAFF
>TRBJ2-1|TRBV5-4|.|.
TGTGCCAGCAGCGCCCGTCCGGGGATCGTCAACAATGAGCAGTTCTTC
CASSARPGIVNNEQFF
>TRBJ2-3|TRBV6-5|TRBD1|once
TGTGCCAGCAGTTACGGACAGGGTACAGATACGCAGTATTTT
CASSYGQGTDTQYF
>TRBJ1-3|TRBV19|.|.
TGTGCCAGTAGTATTGGCCGCGGCTCTGGAAACACCATATATTTT
CASSIGRGSGNTIYF
>TRBJ2-1|TRBV5-8|TRBD2|.
TGTGCCAGCAGCTTGGAGCGGGAGCCCTACAATGAGCAGTTCTTC
CASSLEREPYNEQFF
>TRBJ2-1|TRBV4-3|.|.
TGCGCCAGCAGCCAAGATCCGGCTAGTGGCCCGTTCTTC
CASSQDPASGPFF
>TRBJ2-7|TRBV7-9|TRBD1|.
TGTGCCAGCAGGACAACAGGGGCCGCTGCCTACGAGCAGTACTTC
CASRTTGAAAYEQYF
>TRBJ2-5|TRBV11-2|TRBD1|.
TGTGCCAGCAGCTTAGGGACAGGGGCCGTGGAGACCCAGTACTTC
CASSLGTGAVETQYF
>TRBJ2-1|TRBV9|.|few
TGTGCCAGCAGCGTAGCTCCCACCTACAATGAGCAGTTCTTC
CASSVAPTYNEQFF
>TRBJ2-7|TRBV4-2|.|.
TGTGCCAGCAGCCAAGATCTCGGGAGCGTCGAGCAGTACTTC
CASSQDLGSVEQYF
>TRBJ2-1|TRBV2|.|.
TGTGCCAGCAGTGACCGACAGATCAATGAGCAGTTCTTC
CASSDRQINEQFF
>TRBJ2-7|TRBV19|.|.
TGTGCCAGTAGTATGGCAGGGTTTATCCACGAGCAGTACTTC
CASSMAGFIHEQYF
>TRBJ1-1|TRBV5-1|.|.
TGCGCCAGCAGCTTGCCTGGGGGGAGCAACACTGAAGCTTTCTTT
CASSLPGGSNTEAFF
>TRBJ2-5|TRBV7-3|TRBD1|.
TGTGCCAGCAGCGACACAGGGGTGACCCAGTACTTC
CASSDTGVTQYF
>TRBJ1-3|TRBV11-2|.|.
TGTGCCAGCAGCTTAGGAGGGGAAGGAAACACCATATATTTT
CASSLGGEGNTIYF
>TRBJ1-1|TRBV19|.|few
TGTGCCAGTAGTATAGCCAGGGCAACCATGAACACTGAAGCTTTCTTT
CASSIARATMNTEAFF
>TRBJ1-3|TRBV6-5|TRBD1|once
TGTGCCAGCATCCCCCCGACAGGGCGAGGGACCATATATTTT
CASIPPTGRGTIYF
>TRBJ2-7|TRBV5-1|.|.
TGCGCCAGCAGCATGGCAGGGAATCTCTACGAGCAGTACTTC
CASSMAGNLYEQYF
>TRBJ1-5|TRBV6-1|TRBD1|.
TGTGCCAGCACGGACAGGTTCAATCAGCCCCAGCATTTT
CASTDRFNQPQHF
>TRBJ1-1|TRBV29-1|TRBD1|.
TGCAGTGTTGAGTTGGGACAGGGAATGAACACTGAAGCTTTCTTT
CSVELGQGMNTEAFF
>TRBJ1-1|TRBV5-1|.|once
TGCGCCAGCAGCTGGGGAGGGGCGACGGCGAACACTGAAGCTTTCTTT
CASSWGGATANTEAFF
>TRBJ2-5|TRBV6-6|.|.
TGTGCCAGCACCCCCACCGGGGCAGAGACCCAGTACTTC
CASTPTGAETQYF
>TRBJ1-2|TRBV30|TRBD1|.
TGTGCCTGGAGTGTCGGGACAGTCTATGGCTACACCTTC
CAWSVGTVYGYTF
>TRBJ1-6|TRBV19|.|few
TGTGCCAGTAGTATTGTGGATTCACCCCTCCACTTT
CASSIVDSPLHF
>TRBJ2-7|TRBV2|TRBD1|.
TGTGCCAGCACTGCGACAGGGCGGGCGGGCGAGCAGTACTTC
CASTATGRAGEQYF
>TRBJ2-6|TRBV13|.|.
TGTGCCAGCAGCCCCAGGGGCTCTGGGGCCAACGTCCTGACTTTC
CASSPRGSGANVLTF
>TRBJ2-5|TRBV7-8|.|.
TGTGCCAGCAGCTCCCACCTAGAGACCCAGTACTTC
CASSSHLETQYF
>TRBJ2-4|TRBV7-2|.|once
TGTGCCAGCAGCCACCCTTCACCGGTTAGCGGAACTAAAAACATTCAGTACTTC
CASSHPSPVSGTKNIQYF
>TRBJ2-7|TRBV7-8|.|once
TGTGCCAGCAGCACGATGGACAGCAATAGCGAGCAGTACTTC
CASSTMDSNSEQYF
>TRBJ2-3|TRBV11-2|.|few
TGTGCCAGCAGCTTAGGGGCTAGCTCGGAAGATACGCAGTATTTT
CASSLGASSEDTQYF
>TRBJ1-2|TRBV4-2|TRBD1|.
TGTGCCAGCAGCCAAGAAAGGGGGACAGGCTATGGCTACACCTTC
CASSQERGTGYGYTF
>TRBJ1-1|TRBV5-1|.|.
TGCGCCAGCAGCTCCCCGTTAACGAACACTGAAGCTTTCTTT
CASSSPLTNTEAFF
>TRBJ2-7|TRBV28|TRBD2|once
TGTGCCAGCAGTAGCGGCGGGGGACTAGCGGGTTACGAGCAGTACTTC
CASSSGGGLAGYEQYF
>TRBJ2-3|TRBV5-4|TRBD2|.
TGTGCCAGCAGCTTGGATCTAGCGGGGACCACAGATACGCAGTATTTT
CASSLDLAGTTDTQYF
>TRBJ2-3|TRBV6-1|.|once
TGTGCCAGCAGTGTGTTCAGGGCTAGCACAGATACGCAGTATTTT
CASSVFRASTDTQYF
>TRBJ1-1|TRBV14|.|.
TGTGCCAGCAGCCAAGTAAGAGGACAGCAAGCTTTCTTT
CASSQVRGQQAFF
>TRBJ2-2|TRBV5-6|.|.
TGTGCCAGCAGCCCGGGTCGGAGGGAGTTGGAGCTGTTTTTT
CASSPGRRELELFF